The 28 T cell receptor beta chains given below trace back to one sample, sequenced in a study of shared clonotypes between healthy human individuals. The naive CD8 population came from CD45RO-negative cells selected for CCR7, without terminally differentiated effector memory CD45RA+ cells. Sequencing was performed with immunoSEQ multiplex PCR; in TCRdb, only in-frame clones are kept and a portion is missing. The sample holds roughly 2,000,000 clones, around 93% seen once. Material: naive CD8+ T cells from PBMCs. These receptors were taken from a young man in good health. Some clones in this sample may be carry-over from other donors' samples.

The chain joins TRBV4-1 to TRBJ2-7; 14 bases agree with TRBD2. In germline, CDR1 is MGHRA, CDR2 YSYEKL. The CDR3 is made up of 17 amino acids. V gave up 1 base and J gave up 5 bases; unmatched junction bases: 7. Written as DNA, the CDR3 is TGCGCCAGCAGCCAAGGGACTAGCGGGAGGATCTTGAACGAGCAGTACTTC. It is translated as CASSQGTSGRILNEQYF.

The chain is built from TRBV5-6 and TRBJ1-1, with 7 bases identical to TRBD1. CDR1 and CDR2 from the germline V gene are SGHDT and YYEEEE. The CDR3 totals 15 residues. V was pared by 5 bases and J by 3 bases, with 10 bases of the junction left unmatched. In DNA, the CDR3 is TGTGCCAGCAGTTCCGAGGGGGCGTGGTACACTGAAGCTTTCTTT. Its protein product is CASSSEGAWYTEAFF.

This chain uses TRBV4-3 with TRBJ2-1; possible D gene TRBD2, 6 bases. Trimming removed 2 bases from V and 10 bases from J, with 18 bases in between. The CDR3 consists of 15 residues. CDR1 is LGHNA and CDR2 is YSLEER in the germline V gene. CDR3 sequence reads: CASSQKGGKSNEQFF. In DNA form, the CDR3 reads TGCGCCAGCAGCCAAAAAGGAGGGAAGTCGAACGAGCAGTTCTTC.

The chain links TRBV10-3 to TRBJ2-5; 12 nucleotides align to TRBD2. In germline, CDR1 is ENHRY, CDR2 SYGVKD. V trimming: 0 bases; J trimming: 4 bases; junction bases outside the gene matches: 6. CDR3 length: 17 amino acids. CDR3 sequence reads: CAISESRLAGGSETQYF. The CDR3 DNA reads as TGTGCCATCAGTGAGTCGAGGCTAGCGGGAGGGTCAGAGACCCAGTACTTC.

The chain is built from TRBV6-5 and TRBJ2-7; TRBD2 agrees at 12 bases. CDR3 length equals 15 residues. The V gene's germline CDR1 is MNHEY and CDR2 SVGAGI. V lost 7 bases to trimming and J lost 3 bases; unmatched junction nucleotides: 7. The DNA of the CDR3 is TGTGCCAGCACCGCACTAGCGGGAGGAAACTACGAGCAGTACTTC. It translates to CASTALAGGNYEQYF.

The CDR3 DNA follows: TGTGCCATCAGTGAGGGGCAGGGGTCGGGCAATGAGCAGTTCTTC. Protein product: CAISEGQGSGNEQFF. The V gene is TRBV10-3, the J gene TRBJ2-1, with D maybe TRBD1 (6 bases). The germline V gene encodes CDR1 ENHRY and CDR2 SYGVKD. This CDR3 has 15 amino acids. Trimming pared 2 bases from V and 6 bases from J, leaving 14 bases between.

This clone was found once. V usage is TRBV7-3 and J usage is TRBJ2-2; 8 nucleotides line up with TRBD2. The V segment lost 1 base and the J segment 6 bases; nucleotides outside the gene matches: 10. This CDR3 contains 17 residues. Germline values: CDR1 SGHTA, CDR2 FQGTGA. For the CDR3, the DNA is TGTGCCAGCAGCTTAAGTCGGACTAGCCTCGGTCCCGGGGAGCTGTTTTTT. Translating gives CASSLSRTSLGPGELFF.

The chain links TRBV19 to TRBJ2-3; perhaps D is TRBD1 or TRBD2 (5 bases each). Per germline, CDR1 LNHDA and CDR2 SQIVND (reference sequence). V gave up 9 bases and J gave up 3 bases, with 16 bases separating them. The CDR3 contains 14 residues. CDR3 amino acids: CASRPGAQTDTQYF. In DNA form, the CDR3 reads TGTGCCAGCCGCCCCGGGGCTCAAACAGATACGCAGTATTTT.

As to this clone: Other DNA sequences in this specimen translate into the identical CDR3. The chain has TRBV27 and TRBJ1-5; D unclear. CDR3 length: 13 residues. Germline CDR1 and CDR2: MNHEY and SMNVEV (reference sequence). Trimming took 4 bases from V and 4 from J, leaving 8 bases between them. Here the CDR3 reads CASSSLGNQPQHF. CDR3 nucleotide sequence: TGTGCCAGCAGTTCGCTAGGGAATCAGCCCCAGCATTTT.

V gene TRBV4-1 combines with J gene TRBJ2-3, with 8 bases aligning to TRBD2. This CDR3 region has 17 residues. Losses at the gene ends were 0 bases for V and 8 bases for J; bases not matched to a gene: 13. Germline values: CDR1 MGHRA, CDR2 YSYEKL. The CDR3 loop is CASSQDIAGSSQVTQYF. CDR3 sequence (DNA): TGCGCCAGCAGCCAAGATATAGCGGGATCCAGTCAGGTTACGCAGTATTTT.

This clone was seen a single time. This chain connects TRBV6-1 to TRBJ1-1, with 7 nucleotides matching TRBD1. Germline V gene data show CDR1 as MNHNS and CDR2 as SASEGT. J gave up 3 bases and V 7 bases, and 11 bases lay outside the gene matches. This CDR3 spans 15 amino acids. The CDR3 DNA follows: TGTGCCAGCACATTAGGGGGCGGGCGGTACACTGAAGCTTTCTTT. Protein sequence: CASTLGGGRYTEAFF.

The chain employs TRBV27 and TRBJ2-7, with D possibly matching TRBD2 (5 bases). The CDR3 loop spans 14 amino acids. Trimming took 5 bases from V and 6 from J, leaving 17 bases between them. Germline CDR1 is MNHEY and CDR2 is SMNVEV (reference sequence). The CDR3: CASSPRQVGGEQYF. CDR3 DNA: TGTGCCAGCAGTCCACGGCAGGTAGGAGGCGAGCAGTACTTC.

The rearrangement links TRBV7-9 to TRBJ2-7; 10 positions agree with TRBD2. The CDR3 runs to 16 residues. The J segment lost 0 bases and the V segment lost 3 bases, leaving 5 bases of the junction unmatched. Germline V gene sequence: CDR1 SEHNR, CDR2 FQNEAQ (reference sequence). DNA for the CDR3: TGTGCCAGCAGCTTGGGAAGGACTAGCGGCTCCTACGAGCAGTACTTC. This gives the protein CASSLGRTSGSYEQYF.

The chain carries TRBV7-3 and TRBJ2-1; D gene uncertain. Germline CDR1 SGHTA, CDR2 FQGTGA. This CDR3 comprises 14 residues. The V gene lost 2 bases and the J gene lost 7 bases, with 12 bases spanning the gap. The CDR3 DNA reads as TGTGCCAGCAGCTTAGTGGCCGGGTGGAATGAGCAGTTCTTC. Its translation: CASSLVAGWNEQFF.

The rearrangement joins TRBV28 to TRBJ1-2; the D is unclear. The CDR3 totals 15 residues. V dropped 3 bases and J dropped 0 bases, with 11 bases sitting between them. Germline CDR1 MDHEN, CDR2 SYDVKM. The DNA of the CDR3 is TGTGCCAGCAGTTTTATTTTGGCGGCTAACTATGGCTACACCTTC. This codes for CASSFILAANYGYTF.

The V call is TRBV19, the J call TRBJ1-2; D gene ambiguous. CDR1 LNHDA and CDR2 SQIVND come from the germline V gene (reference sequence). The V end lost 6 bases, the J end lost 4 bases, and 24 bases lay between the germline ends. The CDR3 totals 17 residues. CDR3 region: CASSPQVKEGKGYGYTF. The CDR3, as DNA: TGTGCCAGTAGCCCCCAAGTTAAGGAAGGGAAGGGCTATGGCTACACCTTC.

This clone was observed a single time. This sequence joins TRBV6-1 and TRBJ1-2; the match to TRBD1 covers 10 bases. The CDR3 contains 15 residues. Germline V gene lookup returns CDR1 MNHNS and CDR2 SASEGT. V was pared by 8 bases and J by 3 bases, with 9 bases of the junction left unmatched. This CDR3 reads CASLGGTGEYYGYTF. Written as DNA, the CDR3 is TGTGCCAGCCTCGGTGGGACAGGGGAATACTATGGCTACACCTTC.

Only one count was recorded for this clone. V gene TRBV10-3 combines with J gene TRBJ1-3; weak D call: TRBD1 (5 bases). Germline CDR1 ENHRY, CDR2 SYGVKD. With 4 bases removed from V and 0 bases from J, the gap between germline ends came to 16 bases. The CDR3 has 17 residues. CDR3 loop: CAISGSGKGSSGNTIYF. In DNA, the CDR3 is TGTGCCATCAGTGGATCCGGTAAGGGGTCCTCTGGAAACACCATATATTTT.

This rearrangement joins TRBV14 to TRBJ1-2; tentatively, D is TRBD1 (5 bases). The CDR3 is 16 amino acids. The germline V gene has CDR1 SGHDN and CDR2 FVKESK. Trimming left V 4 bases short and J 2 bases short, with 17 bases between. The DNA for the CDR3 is TGTGCCAGCAGCCGATTCTCTCAGGGTCCCAACTATGGCTACACCTTC. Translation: CASSRFSQGPNYGYTF.

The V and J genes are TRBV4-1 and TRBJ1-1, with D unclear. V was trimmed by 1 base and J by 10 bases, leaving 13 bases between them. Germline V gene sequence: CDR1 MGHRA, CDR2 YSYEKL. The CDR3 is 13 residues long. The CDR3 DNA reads TGCGCCAGCAGCCAAGTGGGCGGGGTCGCAGCTTTCTTT. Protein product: CASSQVGGVAAFF.

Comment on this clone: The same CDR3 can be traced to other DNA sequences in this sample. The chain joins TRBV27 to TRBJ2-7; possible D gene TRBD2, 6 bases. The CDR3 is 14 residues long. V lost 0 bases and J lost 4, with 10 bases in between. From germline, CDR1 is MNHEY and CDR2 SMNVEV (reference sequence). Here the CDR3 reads CASSLSPRGYEQYF. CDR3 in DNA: TGTGCCAGCAGTTTATCCCCCCGGGGGTACGAGCAGTACTTC.

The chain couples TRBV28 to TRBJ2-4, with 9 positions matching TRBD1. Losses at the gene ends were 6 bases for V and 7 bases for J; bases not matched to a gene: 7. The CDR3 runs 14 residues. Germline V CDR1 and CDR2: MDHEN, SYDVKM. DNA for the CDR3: TGTGCCAGCAGCGGGACAGGGTGGGGGAACATTCAGTACTTC. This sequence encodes CASSGTGWGNIQYF.

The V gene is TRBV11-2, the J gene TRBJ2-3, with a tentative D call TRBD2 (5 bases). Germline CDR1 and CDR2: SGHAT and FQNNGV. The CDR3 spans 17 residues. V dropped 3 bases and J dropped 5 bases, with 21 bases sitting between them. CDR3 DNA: TGTGCCAGCAGCTTCTTCGAGGGCGGAGGCTCTCGAGATACGCAGTATTTT. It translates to CASSFFEGGGSRDTQYF.

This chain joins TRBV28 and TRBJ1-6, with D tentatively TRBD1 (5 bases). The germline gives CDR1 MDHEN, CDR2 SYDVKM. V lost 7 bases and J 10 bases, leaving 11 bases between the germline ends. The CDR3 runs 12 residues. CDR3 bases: TGTGCCAGCATGGGCAGGGAATCACCCCTCCACTTT. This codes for CASMGRESPLHF.

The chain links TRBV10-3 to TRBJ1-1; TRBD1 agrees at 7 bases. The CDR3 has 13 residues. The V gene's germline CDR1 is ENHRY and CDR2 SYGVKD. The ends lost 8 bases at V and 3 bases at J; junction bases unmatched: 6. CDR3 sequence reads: CAIWAGGDTEAFF. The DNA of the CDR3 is TGTGCCATCTGGGCAGGGGGGGACACTGAAGCTTTCTTT.

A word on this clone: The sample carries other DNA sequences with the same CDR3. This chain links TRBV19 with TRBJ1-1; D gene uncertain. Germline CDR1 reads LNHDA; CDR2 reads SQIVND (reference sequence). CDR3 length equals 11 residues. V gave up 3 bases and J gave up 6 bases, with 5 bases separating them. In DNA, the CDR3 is TGTGCCAGTAGTATTGGCCCTGAAGCTTTCTTT. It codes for CASSIGPEAFF.

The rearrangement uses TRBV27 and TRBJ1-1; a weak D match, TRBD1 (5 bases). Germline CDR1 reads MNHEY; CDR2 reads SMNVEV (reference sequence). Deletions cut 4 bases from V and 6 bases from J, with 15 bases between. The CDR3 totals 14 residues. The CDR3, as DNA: TGTGCCAGCAGTTCGGCAGGGAATCGCGCTGAAGCTTTCTTT. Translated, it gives CASSSAGNRAEAFF.

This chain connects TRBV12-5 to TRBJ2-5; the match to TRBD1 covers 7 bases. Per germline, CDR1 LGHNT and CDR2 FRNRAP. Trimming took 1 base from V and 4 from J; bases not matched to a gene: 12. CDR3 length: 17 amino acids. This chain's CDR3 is CASGLDPTTGQGETQYF. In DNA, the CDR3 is TGTGCTAGTGGTTTGGACCCAACGACAGGGCAGGGAGAGACCCAGTACTTC.